The 25 T cell receptor beta chains listed next were all sequenced from one sample in a study of read filtering for tumor transcriptome and immune sequencing. The library was built from around 380 ng RNA with molecular barcoded adaptors for alpha/delta and beta/gamma chains. Each CDR3 protein gets one entry after TCRdb re-called the reads with MiXCR. The data contain approximately 60,000 distinct CDR3 sequences, less than 25% of them singletons. The specimen was a population of CD138-negative cells sorted from bone marrow. The receptor set was obtained from a donor at least 40 years old with multiple myeloma.

This clonotype has at least ten counts. The chain combines TRBV20-1 with TRBJ2-3, with TRBD2 matching 7 bases. This CDR3 contains 15 residues. Germline CDR1 is DFQATT and CDR2 is SNEGSKA (reference sequence). With V trimmed by 6 bases and J by 4 bases, 13 bases remained unmatched. The CDR3 reads CSAAYEGGEPDTQYF. The CDR3 nucleotides read TGCAGTGCCGCTTACGAGGGAGGGGAACCAGATACGCAGTATTTT.

To note about this clonotype: Just one base apart from a much larger clone, this may be a read error. J is TRBJ2-5 and V is TRBV28; 10 bases agree with TRBD1. Trimming took 6 bases from V and 7 from J; bases not matched to a gene: 11. CDR1 is MDHEN and CDR2 is SYDVKM in the germline V gene. The CDR3 length is 15 residues. The CDR3 sequence is CASRPSGQGKGTQYF. The CDR3 bases are TGTGCCAGCAGGCCCTCGGGACAGGGGAAAGGGACCCAGTACTTC.

By share of the sample, this clonotype is medium-sized. The chain combines TRBV12-3 or TRBV12-4 with TRBJ2-1, with D hard to call. V was pared by 5 bases and J by 12 bases, with 23 bases between. The CDR3 loop spans 15 amino acids. The CDR3: CASSLIPDAPKGQFF. DNA for the CDR3: TGTGCCAGCAGTCTCATACCGGACGCTCCTAAGGGGCAGTTCTTC.

This clonotype was seen many times. The CDR3 loop is CAWSGLAGVNEQYF. The CDR3 bases are TGTGCCTGGAGTGGCCTAGCGGGAGTTAACGAGCAGTACTTC. The chain joins TRBV30 to TRBJ2-7; 10 bases fit TRBD2. Germline CDR1 GTSNPN, CDR2 SVGIG (reference sequence). The CDR3 runs to 14 residues. Trimming cost V 1 base and J 5 bases; bases outside gene matches: 5.

In its sample, this clonotype was seen many times. The chain uses TRBV19 and TRBJ1-5; tentatively, D is TRBD1 (5 bases). Per germline, CDR1 LNHDA and CDR2 SQIVND (reference sequence). This CDR3 contains 14 residues. V lost 7 bases and J 4 bases, leaving 14 bases between the germline ends. The CDR3 sequence is CASTTDTSNQPQHF. CDR3 DNA: TGTGCCAGTACCACGGACACTTCGAATCAGCCCCAGCATTTT.

This rearrangement joins TRBV11-2 to TRBJ1-5; no firm D call. Trimming left V 4 bases short and J 4 bases short, with 8 bases between. The CDR3 sequence is 13 residues long. The germline gives CDR1 SGHAT, CDR2 FQNNGV. The DNA for the CDR3 is TGTGCCAGCAGCTCAGCGGAGAATCAGCCCCAGCATTTT. Its protein product is CASSSAENQPQHF.

This clonotype showed up many times. The chain recombines TRBV7-8 with TRBJ2-6; the D gene is possibly TRBD1 (6 bases). From germline, CDR1 is SGHVS and CDR2 FQNEAQ. V was cut by 6 bases and J by 0 bases, with 24 bases left in between. The CDR3 runs 20 residues. The CDR3 DNA reads TGTGCCAGCAGTAGGAAACGGGACACCCTGTCCCCCTCTGGGGCCAACGTCCTGACTTTC. Protein: CASSRKRDTLSPSGANVLTF.

The rearrangement uses TRBV19 and TRBJ2-6, with D unresolved. The V gene's germline CDR1 is LNHDA and CDR2 SQIVND (reference sequence). This CDR3 has 13 residues. Trimming cost V 9 bases and J 0 bases, with 6 bases left between them. The CDR3 DNA reads TGTGCCAGCGCATTCTCTGGGGCCAACGTCCTGACTTTC. Amino acid sequence: CASAFSGANVLTF. Supplemented by reference TRBV19 and TRBJ2-6, the full variable domain reads DGGITQSPKYLFRKEGQNVTLSCEQNLNHDAMYWYRQDPGQGLRLIYYSQIVNDFQKGDIAEGYSVSREKKESFPLTVTSAQKNPTAFYLCASAFSGANVLTFGAGSRLTVL.

This chain uses TRBV28 with TRBJ2-7, with 8 nucleotides matching TRBD1. The CDR3 spans 15 residues. The germline gives CDR1 MDHEN, CDR2 SYDVKM. V shed 6 bases and J 2 bases; nucleotides not matched to a gene: 9. DNA for the CDR3: TGTGCCAGCAGCTCAGGGGGCGAGATCCCCTACGAGCAGTACTTC. It codes for CASSSGGEIPYEQYF.

About this clonotype: A far larger clone is one nucleotide away, so this likely arose from a read error. The chain employs TRBV6-5 and TRBJ1-1; maybe TRBD1 (5 bases). The CDR3 covers 14 residues. Germline CDR1 and CDR2: MNHEY and SVGAGI. The CDR3 DNA is TGTGCCAGCAGTTACCCCGGACATAACACTGGAGCTTTCTTT. The encoded protein is CASSYPGHNTGAFF.

This clonotype was recorded at least ten times. V usage is TRBV6-1 and J usage is TRBJ2-7; D gene uncertain. CDR1 is MNHNS, CDR2 SASEGT, per germline. The V end lost 0 bases, the J end lost 1 base, and 19 bases lay between the germline ends. The CDR3 is 18 amino acids. CDR3 coding DNA: TGTGCCAGCAGTGAAGCAGGTCTGGGGTACGTCGTGTCCTACGAGCAGTACTTC. Translation: CASSEAGLGYVVSYEQYF.

This clonotype was detected many times. The chain employs TRBV28 and TRBJ2-3; D may be TRBD1 or TRBD2 (5 bases each). This CDR3 spans 17 amino acids. Germline CDR1 reads MDHEN; CDR2 reads SYDVKM. The V end lost 5 bases, the J end lost 0 bases, and 18 bases lay between the germline ends. In nucleotides, the CDR3 is TGTGCCAGCAGTCGCCCCTGGGACCGAGGTAGCACAGATACGCAGTATTTT. Amino acid sequence: CASSRPWDRGSTDTQYF. Full variable domain (missing parts from reference TRBV28 and TRBJ2-3): DVKVTQSSRYLVKRTGEKVFLECVQDMDHENMFWYRQDPGLGLRLIYFSYDVKMKEKGDIPEGYSVSREKKERFSLILESASTNQTSMYLCASSRPWDRGSTDTQYFGPGTRLTVL.

This clonotype occurred many times. This chain joins TRBV6-1 and TRBJ1-1; TRBD1 is a possible D gene (6 bases). Trimming took 4 bases from V and 4 from J, leaving 13 bases between them. Germline values: CDR1 MNHNS, CDR2 SASEGT. The CDR3 length is 14 residues. In nucleotides, the CDR3 is TGTGCCAGCAGTGCACAGGGCGGGGGCACTGAAGCTTTCTTT. It specifies CASSAQGGGTEAFF.

This clonotype was found many times. This chain uses TRBV3-1 with TRBJ2-1; possible D gene TRBD2, 6 bases. The V gene's germline CDR1 is LGHDT and CDR2 YNNKEL (reference sequence). V was shortened by 3 bases and J by 5 bases, with 17 bases between the two germline ends. The CDR3 consists of 16 residues. The CDR3 loop is CASSQMVTSRDNEQFF. In DNA form, the CDR3 reads TGTGCCAGCAGCCAGATGGTCACTAGCAGAGACAATGAGCAGTTCTTC.

This clonotype is classed as medium-sized. The chain uses TRBV5-1 and TRBJ1-1; TRBD1 agrees at 8 bases. CDR1 is SGHRS and CDR2 is YFSETQ in the germline V gene. The CDR3 has 14 residues. V shed 5 bases, J shed 3 bases, and the junction held 6 bases outside the gene matches. The CDR3 DNA reads TGCGCCAGCAGTCCAGCAGGGGGCTACACTGAAGCTTTCTTT. It specifies CASSPAGGYTEAFF.

This clonotype was detected once. This likely reflects a read error, since a far larger clone is one base away. The chain carries TRBV3-1 and TRBJ2-7; 9 positions match TRBD2. Trimming at V came to 4 bases and at J to 7 bases, leaving 5 bases not matched to a gene. Germline V lookup: CDR1 LGHDT, CDR2 YNNKEL (reference sequence). The CDR3 totals 13 residues. Here the CDR3 DNA reads TGTGCCAGCAGCCTGGGACTAGCCAATGAGCAGTACTTC. As protein: CASSLGLANEQYF.

The J gene is TRBJ1-2, the V gene TRBV29-1, with D maybe TRBD1 (5 bases). Trimming removed 4 bases from V and 3 bases from J, with 15 bases in between. The CDR3 has 14 residues. Germline CDR1 reads SQVTM; CDR2 reads ANQGSEA. The CDR3 DNA reads as TGCAGCGTTGGCGGGGGGGTGGTTGACTATGGCTACACCTTC. It codes for CSVGGGVVDYGYTF. The complete variable domain, with remaining parts taken from reference TRBV29-1 and TRBJ1-2, reads SAVISQKPSRDICQRGTSLTIQCQVDSQVTMMFWYRQQPGQSLTLIATANQGSEATYESGFVIDKFPISRPNLTFSTLTVSNMSPEDSSIYLCSVGGGVVDYGYTFGSGTRLTVV.

This clonotype was found many times. V usage is TRBV19 and J usage is TRBJ2-2; 7 bases line up with TRBD1. Germline CDR1 is LNHDA and CDR2 is SQIVND (reference sequence). With V trimmed by 3 bases and J by 1 base, 2 bases remained unmatched. The CDR3 is 15 amino acids. The CDR3 DNA is TGTGCCAGTAGTATGCGACAGGGGAACACCGGGGAGCTGTTTTTT. Translated: CASSMRQGNTGELFF.

This clonotype turned up a few times. The V call is TRBV10-3, the J call TRBJ2-5, with D possibly matching TRBD1 (5 bases). The CDR3 loop spans 13 amino acids. The V end lost 6 bases, the J end lost 0 bases, and 8 bases lay between the germline ends. Per the germline V gene, CDR1 is ENHRY and CDR2 is SYGVKD. DNA of the CDR3: TGTGCCATCAGCAGGGATTACCAAGAGACCCAGTACTTC. As protein: CAISRDYQETQYF.

The rearrangement uses TRBV7-2 and TRBJ1-5; D possibly corresponds to TRBD1 (6 bases). CDR1 and CDR2 from the germline V gene are SGHTA and FQGNSA. Trimming pared 1 base from V and 0 bases from J, leaving 7 bases between. This CDR3 comprises 15 residues. The CDR3 region is CASSLDRVSNQPQHF. The CDR3 DNA sequence: TGTGCCAGCAGCTTAGACAGGGTTAGCAATCAGCCCCAGCATTTT.

This clonotype was seen ten or more times. The chain joins TRBV6-6 to TRBJ2-7, with D uncertain. Germline V gene sequence: CDR1 MNHNY, CDR2 SVGAGI (reference sequence). Trimming took off 4 bases at V and 3 bases at J, with 7 bases between the two ends. The CDR3 length is 12 residues. The CDR3 is CASSSTLYEQYF. CDR3 in DNA: TGTGCCAGCAGTTCGACCCTCTACGAGCAGTACTTC.

For this clonotype: This may be a read error, as it is one base from a much larger clone. CDR3 region: CASALADHTDTQYF. The CDR3 DNA reads as TGTGCCAGCGCCTTAGCGGACCACACAGATACGCAGTATTTT. The chain has TRBV25-1 and TRBJ2-3, with D maybe TRBD2 (6 bases). The CDR3 is made up of 14 amino acids. Germline-derived CDR1 and CDR2 are MGHDK and SYGVNS. V was pared by 8 bases and J by 2 bases, with 14 bases between.

This clonotype was observed many times. The J gene is TRBJ2-5, the V gene TRBV5-6; 9 positions agree with TRBD1. The CDR3 is 15 amino acids. V was clipped by 3 bases and J by 5 bases; unmatched bases: 8. Germline V gene lookup returns CDR1 SGHDT and CDR2 YYEEEE. CDR3 region: CASSSKQGAWETQYF. The CDR3 DNA follows: TGTGCCAGCAGCTCCAAACAGGGGGCTTGGGAGACCCAGTACTTC.

This clonotype showed up many times. The rearrangement joins TRBV5-1 to TRBJ2-1, with 7 nucleotides matching TRBD2. Germline V gives CDR1 SGHRS, CDR2 YFSETQ. The V and J ends lost 3 bases and 0 bases, in that order; junction bases with no gene match: 9. This CDR3 has 17 amino acids. The CDR3 here is CASSSYAGVNSYNEQFF. In nucleotides, the CDR3 is TGCGCCAGCAGCTCTTACGCGGGGGTTAACTCCTACAATGAGCAGTTCTTC.

At least ten counts were recorded for this clonotype. The J gene is TRBJ1-1, the V gene TRBV11-1, with TRBD1 as a possible D gene (5 bases). The CDR3 has 13 residues. Germline V gene data show CDR1 as SGHAT and CDR2 as FQDESV (reference sequence). Trimming shortened V by 5 bases and J by 7 bases, and 14 bases separated the two germline ends. CDR3 nucleotides: TGTGCCAGCAGCCCCGGGACCGCATATGAAGCTTTCTTT. It translates to CASSPGTAYEAFF.